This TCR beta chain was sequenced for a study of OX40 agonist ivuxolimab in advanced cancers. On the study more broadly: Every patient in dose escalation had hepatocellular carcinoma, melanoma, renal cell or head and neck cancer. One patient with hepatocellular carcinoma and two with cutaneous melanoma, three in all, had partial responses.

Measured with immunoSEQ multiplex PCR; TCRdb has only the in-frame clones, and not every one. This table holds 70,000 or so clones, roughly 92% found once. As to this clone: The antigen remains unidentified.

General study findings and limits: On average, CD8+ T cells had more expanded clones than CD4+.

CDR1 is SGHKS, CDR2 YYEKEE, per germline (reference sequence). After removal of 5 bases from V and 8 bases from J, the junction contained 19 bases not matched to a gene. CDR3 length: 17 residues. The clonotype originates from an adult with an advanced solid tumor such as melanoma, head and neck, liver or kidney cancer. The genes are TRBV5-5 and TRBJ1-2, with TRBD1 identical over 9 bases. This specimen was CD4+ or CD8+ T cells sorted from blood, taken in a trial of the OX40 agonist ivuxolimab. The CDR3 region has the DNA TGTGCCAGCAGTCCCAGTCCCCTGGACAGGGGCCGCGTGGGCTACACCTTC. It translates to CASSPSPLDRGRVGYTF.